Sequencing of this T cell receptor (beta chain) was carried out in a study of cytomegalovirus exposure and HLA in healthy donors. General study results and limits: Indistinguishability led to the exclusion of some V segments, TRBV6-2 and TRBV6-3 included. Later analysis identified several of the most significant clusters that appeared linked to common viral pathogens.

V lost 2 bases and J lost 0, with 4 bases in between. This CDR3 comprises 14 residues. Germline loops: CDR1 SGHTA, CDR2 FQGNSA. The PCR was carried out with 60 Vbeta primers and 13 Jbeta primers. Assay used: immunoSEQ multiplex PCR; TCRdb lists only in-frame clones, some missing. This table holds approximately 150,000 clones, over 60% found once. Of note for this clone: The antigen is unknown.

This TCR was sampled from a woman in her 30s in good health and CMV-seronegative. The material sequenced was PBMCs. The chain carries TRBV7-2 and TRBJ1-4; D remains ambiguous. This chain's CDR3 is CASSLTATNEKLFF. CDR3 nucleotide sequence: TGTGCCAGCAGCTTAACAGCAACTAATGAAAAACTGTTTTTT.